Below are 8 T cell receptor beta chains sequenced from a single sample in a study of beta chain features in type 1 diabetes. General study findings and limits: In every one of the four CD4+ subsets, TCRB CDR3s were moderately but significantly shorter in Type 1 diabetes patients.

These TCRs' antigens remain unknown. All of the isolated RNA was reverse transcribed, so expressed TCRB transcripts were sequenced. Sequenced by immunoSEQ multiplex PCR; TCRdb stores in-frame clones only, minus some. The sample shows 500,000 to 800,000 clones, roughly 12% of them seen only once. The sequenced material came from naive CD4+ T cells from blood. These receptors came from a young man with type 1 diabetes.

In its sample, this clone was seen a few times. In DNA form, the CDR3 reads TGTGCCAGCAGTTTACCGGCGGGGGGACGCACCGGGGAGCTGTTTTTT. Its protein product is CASSLPAGGRTGELFF. This chain links TRBV28 with TRBJ2-2; 8 bases line up with TRBD2. Losses at the gene ends were 2 bases for V and 4 bases for J; bases not matched to a gene: 6. The CDR3 has 16 amino acids. Germline CDR1 MDHEN, CDR2 SYDVKM.

The chain links TRBV7-2 to TRBJ2-5, with D possibly matching TRBD1 (6 bases). V lost 5 bases to trimming and J lost 4 bases, with 11 bases between them. The CDR3 is 13 amino acids. Germline V gene data show CDR1 as SGHTA and CDR2 as FQGNSA. The CDR3 reads CASSQQGGETQYF. CDR3 bases: TGTGCCAGCAGCCAACAAGGGGGAGAGACCCAGTACTTC.

This chain uses TRBV14 with TRBJ1-2, with 7 nucleotides matching TRBD1. The trim removed 6 bases at V and 0 bases at J, leaving 4 bases unmatched. The CDR3 covers 14 residues. In germline, CDR1 is SGHDN, CDR2 FVKESK. CDR3 bases: TGTGCCAGCAGAGCGACAGGGTCTAACTATGGCTACACCTTC. Its translation: CASRATGSNYGYTF.

This clone was observed a handful of times. This chain connects TRBV5-1 to TRBJ2-3; 9 nucleotides line up with TRBD1. Trimming took 1 base from V and 6 from J; bases not matched to a gene: 6. The CDR3 covers 15 residues. Germline V gene lookup returns CDR1 SGHRS and CDR2 YFSETQ. CDR3: CASSLNRGLGDTQYF. The CDR3 DNA sequence: TGCGCCAGCAGCTTGAACAGGGGGCTTGGGGATACGCAGTATTTT.

V usage is TRBV5-1 and J usage is TRBJ2-2; TRBD1 aligns across 11 bases. Germline CDR1 is SGHRS and CDR2 is YFSETQ. V shed 4 bases and J 3 bases; nucleotides not matched to a gene: 5. CDR3 size: 16 residues. CDR3 sequence (DNA): TGCGCCAGCAGCAGCGGACAGGGGGCCGACACCGGGGAGCTGTTTTTT. Translating gives CASSSGQGADTGELFF.

The V gene is TRBV5-4, the J gene TRBJ2-1; unclear D gene. Trimming removed 7 bases at V and 7 bases at J, with 15 bases between. The CDR3 consists of 13 residues. CDR1 is SGHNT and CDR2 is YYREEE in the germline V gene (reference sequence). CDR3 DNA: TGTGCCAGCCGTGGCGGAGTCGGGAATGAGCAGTTCTTC. This translates into CASRGGVGNEQFF.

The rearrangement joins TRBV5-6 to TRBJ2-5; D gene unclear. The CDR3 runs to 15 residues. CDR1 and CDR2 from the germline V gene are SGHDT and YYEEEE. V was clipped by 5 bases and J by 2 bases, with 16 bases between them. The CDR3 DNA reads TGTGCCAGCAGTACCGGGCCGACTTTTCAAGAGACCCAGTACTTC. Protein: CASSTGPTFQETQYF.

This clone came up a few times. This chain links TRBV7-2 with TRBJ2-1; D is unclear. Germline CDR1 and CDR2: SGHTA and FQGNSA. V was clipped by 2 bases and J by 7 bases, with 3 bases between them. CDR3 size: 11 residues. CDR3 nucleotides: TGTGCCAGCAGCTTAATGAATGAGCAGTTCTTC. Translation gives CASSLMNEQFF. The full variable domain, with the rest looked up from reference TRBV7-2 and TRBJ2-1, is GAGVSQSPSNKVTEKGKDVELRCDPISGHTALYWYRQSLGQGLEFLIYFQGNSAPDKSGLPSDRFSAERTGGSVSTLTIQRTQQEDSAVYLCASSLMNEQFFGPGTRLTVL.